This TCR beta chain emerged from a study of T cells after yellow fever vaccination. The overall study: Researchers used SMART-Seq v4 Ultra Low Input to prepare fractions that had low cell numbers.

This clonotype was found a few times. Its antigen is as yet unknown. General study points: Across the CD4 and CD8 compartments, a small share of clonotypes was present in both.

V lost 3 bases and J 7 bases, leaving 4 bases between the germline ends. This CDR3 is built from 11 residues. CDR1 and CDR2 (germline): DFQATT, SNEGSKA (reference sequence). 5'RACE template switching generated TCR cDNA, adding a universal primer site and UMIs. TCRdb used MiXCR to reprocess the 5' RACE reads, holding one entry per CDR3 protein. The sample consists of some 560,000 distinct CDR3 sequences, approximately 16% of them appearing once. This sequence originates from a young man who received the YFV17D yellow fever vaccine. Sequencing used PBMCs, obtained 5 days after the first yellow fever vaccination. J is TRBJ1-6 and V is TRBV20-1; D unclear. This CDR3 is CSASYNSPLHF. The CDR3 bases are TGCAGTGCTAGCTACAATTCACCCCTCCACTTT.